What follows is one TCR beta chain and its context. Its specificity is not known. The sample belongs to a study of regulatory T cells in long-lasting Graves disease. Relying on iRepertoire HTBI primers and Arm-PCR of CDR3 regions, the team built TCR beta libraries. One entry per CDR3 protein results from TCRdb running MiXCR on the multiplex PCR reads. The sample shows about 620,000 distinct CDR3 sequences, 15% to 20% of them seen only once. Study observations and caveats: Clonotypes that were public and shared totalled around 2,700 in persistent patients versus 966 in new patients.

CDR1 and CDR2 from the germline V gene are SGHRS and YFSETQ. The CDR3 contains 17 residues. V shed 5 bases, J shed 0 bases, and the junction held 5 bases outside the gene matches. Time point reported: newly diagnosed GD, antithyroid drugs for less than 3 months. Generation of the TCR library employed RNA extracted from PBMCs. The same sample was also used in a study of T cells in Graves' hyperthyroidism and ophthalmopathy.

The receptor's source is a woman under 40 with Graves disease. The sample here was peripheral blood mononuclear cells (PBMCs), taken at new diagnosis, from a patient treated with antithyroid drugs. V gene TRBV5-1 combines with J gene TRBJ2-6, with 10 bases that match TRBD2. The CDR3 spells CASRLSGRNSGANVLTF. Written as DNA, the CDR3 is TGCGCCAGCAGACTTAGCGGGAGGAACTCTGGGGCCAACGTCCTGACTTTC.